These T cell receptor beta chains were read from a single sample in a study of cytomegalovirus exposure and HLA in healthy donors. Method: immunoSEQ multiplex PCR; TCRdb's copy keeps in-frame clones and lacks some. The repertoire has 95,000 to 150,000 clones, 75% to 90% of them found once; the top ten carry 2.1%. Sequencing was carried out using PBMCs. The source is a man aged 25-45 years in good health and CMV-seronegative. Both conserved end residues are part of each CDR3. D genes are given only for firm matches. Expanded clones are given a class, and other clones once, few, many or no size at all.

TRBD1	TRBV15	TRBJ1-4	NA	CATSKEGQGAGEKLFF	TGTGCCACCAGCAAAGAGGGACAGGGGGCTGGTGAAAAACTGTTTTTT
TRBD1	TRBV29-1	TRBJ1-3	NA	CSVERTGMGNTIYF	TGCAGCGTTGAACGGACAGGGATGGGAAACACCATATATTTT
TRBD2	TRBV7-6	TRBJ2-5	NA	CASSFGPGGASETQYF	TGTGCCAGCAGCTTCGGGCCCGGGGGGGCCTCAGAGACCCAGTACTTC
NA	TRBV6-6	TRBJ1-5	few	CASSYSSSGGNQPQHF	TGTGCCAGCAGTTACTCCTCGTCAGGGGGCAATCAGCCCCAGCATTTT
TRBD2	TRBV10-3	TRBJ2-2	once	CAISEWPGGTGELFF	TGTGCCATCAGTGAGTGGCCCGGGGGGACCGGGGAGCTGTTTTTT
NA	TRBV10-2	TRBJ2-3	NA	CASRVRDTDTQYF	TGCGCCAGCCGGGTGAGGGACACAGATACGCAGTATTTT
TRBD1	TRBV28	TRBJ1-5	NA	CASSSPLTGEQPQHF	TGTGCCAGCAGTTCGCCCTTAACAGGGGAACAGCCCCAGCATTTT
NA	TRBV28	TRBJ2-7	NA	CASSSQVYEQYF	TGTGCCAGCAGTTCCCAGGTCTACGAGCAGTACTTC
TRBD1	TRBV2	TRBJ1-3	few	CAASLFRDRGTGNTIYF	TGTGCCGCTAGCCTATTTCGGGACAGGGGGACTGGAAACACCATATATTTT
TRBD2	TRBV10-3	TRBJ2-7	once	CATKTGTSGGASSYEQYF	TGTGCCACTAAAACCGGGACTAGCGGGGGGGCCAGCTCCTACGAGCAGTACTTC
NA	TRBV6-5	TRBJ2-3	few	CASSPDADSATQYF	TGTGCCAGCAGTCCCGACGCGGATTCGGCTACGCAGTATTTT
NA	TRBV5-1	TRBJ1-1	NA	CASSLVGGPEAFF	TGCGCCAGCAGCTTGGTGGGCGGGCCTGAAGCTTTCTTT
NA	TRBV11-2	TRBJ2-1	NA	CASSFRGYNEQFF	TGTGCCAGCAGCTTCCGGGGATACAATGAGCAGTTCTTC
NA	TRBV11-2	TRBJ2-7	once	CASSPVRGRGEQYF	TGTGCCAGCAGCCCAGTGAGGGGGAGAGGAGAGCAGTACTTC
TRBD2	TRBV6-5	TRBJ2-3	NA	CASSYRGGSPDTQYF	TGTGCCAGCAGTTACCGGGGGGGCAGTCCAGATACGCAGTATTTT
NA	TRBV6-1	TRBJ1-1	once	CASSEAGGNTEAFF	TGTGCCAGCAGTGAAGCTGGAGGGAACACTGAAGCTTTCTTT
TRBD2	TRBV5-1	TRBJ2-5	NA	CASSSTSGETQYF	TGCGCCAGCAGCTCTACTAGCGGGGAGACCCAGTACTTC
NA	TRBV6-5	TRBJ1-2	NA	CASSYSGGPFVGYTF	TGTGCCAGCAGTTACTCCGGAGGACCCTTCGTCGGCTACACCTTC